One sample yielded the 15 T cell receptor beta chains listed below, sequenced in a study of low-dose radiotherapy and immunotherapy resistance in tumors. Priming of first-strand cDNA relied on TRAV- and TRBV-specific primers (covering alpha and beta chains). Using a constant-region primer together with a V-primer adapter, TCRs were subjected to roughly 18 PCR cycles of amplification. TCRdb re-derived calls from the reads in MiXCR, one entry per CDR3 protein. Among approximately 13,000 distinct CDR3 sequences, over 55% were seen once, and the ten largest hold approximately 7.7%. The receptors derive from a human donor with advanced metastatic prostate, ovarian, gallbladder or colorectal cancer (not recorded which). This table probably holds off-target reads from a library built for another chain.

The V and J genes are TRBV2 and TRBJ2-5, with 10 bases fitting TRBD1. V lost 5 bases and J lost 1; bases outside the gene matches: 1. The CDR3 is made up of 14 amino acids. In germline, CDR1 is SNHLY, CDR2 FYNNEI. CDR3 amino acids: CASSRTGGQETQYF. The CDR3 DNA is TGTGCCAGCAGTAGGACAGGGGGCCAAGAGACCCAGTACTTC.

This chain links TRBV28 with TRBJ1-3; the D gene is possibly TRBD1 (5 bases). The germline gives CDR1 MDHEN, CDR2 SYDVKM. The V end was cut by 6 bases, the J end by 2 bases, with 11 bases between. The CDR3 has 14 residues. The CDR3 DNA reads as TGTGCCAGCAGCCCCGGGGGGGCTGGAAACACCATATATTTT. It is translated as CASSPGGAGNTIYF.

This clonotype was recorded a few times. V gene TRBV10-3 combines with J gene TRBJ2-1; TRBD2 matches at 7 bases. CDR3 length: 15 amino acids. From germline, CDR1 is ENHRY and CDR2 SYGVKD. J gave up 1 base and V 2 bases, and 2 bases lay outside the gene matches. In DNA, the CDR3 is TGTGCCATCAGTGAGCGGGAGGAGTCCTACAATGAGCAGTTCTTC. Its protein is CAISEREESYNEQFF.

This chain joins TRBV2 and TRBJ2-7; the D gene is possibly TRBD2 (5 bases). The germline gives CDR1 SNHLY, CDR2 FYNNEI. Deletions cut 3 bases from V and 1 base from J, with 16 bases between. The CDR3 is made up of 16 amino acids. The CDR3 nucleotides read TGTGCCAGCAGTGAGGATGTTATCGAGCGGTCCTACGAGCAGTACTTC. Translation gives CASSEDVIERSYEQYF.

The chain recombines TRBV19 with TRBJ2-1; D gene unclear. The germline V and J ends were trimmed by 4 bases and 10 bases, with 17 bases remaining between them. Germline-derived CDR1 and CDR2 are LNHDA and SQIVND (reference sequence). This CDR3 has 14 amino acids. The CDR3 spells CASSTHTSYREQFF. The CDR3 DNA follows: TGTGCCAGTAGTACCCACACCTCCTACCGAGAGCAGTTCTTC.

V usage is TRBV7-9 and J usage is TRBJ2-7, with D perhaps assigned TRBD1 or TRBD2 (5 bases each). Deletions cut 3 bases from V and 9 bases from J, with 18 bases between. Germline CDR1 and CDR2: SEHNR and FQNEAQ (reference sequence). The CDR3 is 14 amino acids. In nucleotides, the CDR3 is TGTGCCAGCAGCTTGGTAGGCAGGGACGACGGGCAGTACTTC. As protein: CASSLVGRDDGQYF.

The DNA for the CDR3 is TGTGCCAGCAATCGCGGACAGGTCCATACCTCCTATAATTCACCCCTCCACTTT. Its translation: CASNRGQVHTSYNSPLHF. The V and J genes are TRBV28 and TRBJ1-6; 7 nucleotides match TRBD1. In germline, CDR1 is MDHEN, CDR2 SYDVKM. The CDR3 runs 18 residues. The V gene end was trimmed by 7 bases and the J gene end by 0 bases; junction bases not matched to a gene: 12.

The chain couples TRBV7-4 to TRBJ1-1; no firm D call. Deletions cut 1 base from V and 2 bases from J, with 5 bases between. This CDR3 has 13 residues. Per germline, CDR1 SGHVT and CDR2 SQSDAQ. CDR3 region: CASSLEGNTEAFF. In nucleotides, the CDR3 is TGTGCCAGCAGCTTAGAAGGAAACACTGAAGCTTTCTTT.

There are a few counts of this clonotype. This chain links TRBV7-9 with TRBJ2-3; D assignment may be TRBD1 or TRBD2 (5 bases each). Germline CDR1 and CDR2: SEHNR and FQNEAQ (reference sequence). The CDR3 consists of 15 residues. Between the trimmed V and J ends, which lost 5 bases and 2 bases, there was a span of 14 bases. The CDR3 DNA reads as TGTGCCAGCAGCCGGGGCGTCGGGATCACAGATACGCAGTATTTT. This translates into CASSRGVGITDTQYF.

This clonotype occurred a few times. V gene TRBV19 combines with J gene TRBJ1-4, with 7 nucleotides matching TRBD1. This CDR3 has 13 residues. Germline CDR1 and CDR2: LNHDA and SQIVND (reference sequence). V trimming: 9 bases; J trimming: 7 bases; junction bases outside the gene matches: 8. For the CDR3, the DNA is TGTGCCAGCGCCGGGACAGAGACTGAAAAACTGTTTTTT. This gives the protein CASAGTETEKLFF.

This clonotype appeared a few times. The V and J genes are TRBV28 and TRBJ2-5, with D hard to call. Trimming removed 1 base at V and 5 bases at J, with 17 bases between. The CDR3 consists of 16 residues. Germline V CDR1 and CDR2: MDHEN, SYDVKM. The CDR3 DNA follows: TGTGCCAGCAGTTTATCTTCCGACTCAGAGACGGAGACCCAGTACTTC. It is translated as CASSLSSDSETETQYF. The full variable domain, completed using reference TRBV28 and TRBJ2-5, is DVKVTQSSRYLVKRTGEKVFLECVQDMDHENMFWYRQDPGLGLRLIYFSYDVKMKEKGDIPEGYSVSREKKERFSLILESASTNQTSMYLCASSLSSDSETETQYFGPGTRLLVL.

In nucleotides, the CDR3 is TGTGCCAGCAGTTTAGGGCTAGGGCCCTACGAGCAGTACTTC. Translating gives CASSLGLGPYEQYF. This chain links TRBV28 with TRBJ2-7; D is undetermined. Per the germline V gene, CDR1 is MDHEN and CDR2 is SYDVKM. CDR3 length: 14 amino acids. V lost 2 bases, J lost 2 bases, and 10 bases lay in between.

The DNA for the CDR3 is TGCAGCGTTAACAGGGGCCAGACGGAGACCCAGTACTTC. This codes for CSVNRGQTETQYF. The V call is TRBV29-1, the J call TRBJ2-5; 7 bases are a match to TRBD1. The ends lost 5 bases at V and 5 bases at J; junction bases unmatched: 8. Germline lookup yields CDR1 SQVTM and CDR2 ANQGSEA. The CDR3 has 13 residues.

The J gene is TRBJ2-7, the V gene TRBV6-5; 12 bases fit TRBD2. The junction had 4 bases not matched to a gene; V was cut back by 4 bases and J by 6 bases. The CDR3 sequence is 14 residues long. The V gene's germline CDR1 is MNHEY and CDR2 SVGAGI. The DNA for the CDR3 is TGTGCCAGCAGTTTCCTAGCGGGAGGGATCGAGCAGTACTTC. Its protein is CASSFLAGGIEQYF.

The rearrangement links TRBV7-9 to TRBJ1-5; no firm D call. Germline V CDR1 and CDR2: SEHNR, FQNEAQ (reference sequence). V was cut by 5 bases and J by 0 bases, with 8 bases left in between. The CDR3 has 14 amino acids. The CDR3: CASSGFYSNQPQHF. In DNA form, the CDR3 reads TGTGCCAGCAGCGGTTTTTATAGCAATCAGCCCCAGCATTTT.